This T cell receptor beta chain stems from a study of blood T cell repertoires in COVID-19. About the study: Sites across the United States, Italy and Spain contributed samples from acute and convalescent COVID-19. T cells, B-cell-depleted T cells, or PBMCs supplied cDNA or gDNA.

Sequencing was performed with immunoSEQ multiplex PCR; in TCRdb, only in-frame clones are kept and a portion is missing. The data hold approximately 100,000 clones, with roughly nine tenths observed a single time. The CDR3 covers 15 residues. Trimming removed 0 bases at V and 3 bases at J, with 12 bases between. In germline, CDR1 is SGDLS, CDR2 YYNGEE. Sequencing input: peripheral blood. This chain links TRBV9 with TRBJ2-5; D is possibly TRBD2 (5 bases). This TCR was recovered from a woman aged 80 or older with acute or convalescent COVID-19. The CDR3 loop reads CASSVGWRRKETQYF. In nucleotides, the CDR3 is TGTGCCAGCAGCGTAGGATGGAGGCGGAAAGAGACCCAGTACTTC.